This TCR beta chain was found in a study of identical twins. The table lists this clonotype with many counts. This CDR3 spans 13 amino acids. The V gene lost 6 bases and the J gene lost 3 bases, with 12 bases spanning the gap. Germline-derived CDR1 and CDR2 are MNHEY and SMNVEV (reference sequence). TCRdb re-analysed the 5' RACE reads in MiXCR, keeping a single row per CDR3 protein. The sample carries a few hundred thousand distinct CDR3 sequences, more than 9% recorded once. The sample was also linked to a second study, of yellow fever vaccine responses in identical twins. That study reports: Reported findings indicate that twins' vaccine T cell responses seemed partially convergent, partially personalized.

The sequenced material came from PBMCs. This TCR came from a woman under 30 in good health. The V and J genes are TRBV27 and TRBJ2-7, with a tentative D call TRBD2 (5 bases). The DNA for the CDR3 is TGTGCCAGCAGGCTAGACGGGGACTACGAGCAGTACTTC. This codes for CASRLDGDYEQYF.